The present T cell receptor beta chain was sequenced within a study of identifying expanded T cells in peripheral blood. Broader study findings: Differentially abundant clones: 0.95 to 1.5 between replicates, 16.4 at two to three weeks, approximately 19 at four. Across healthy donors, higher total template counts meant significantly greater roughly 2-week count variance.

As for this clone: Its antigen is not identified.

Assay used: immunoSEQ multiplex PCR; TCRdb lists only in-frame clones, some missing. The sample has 75,000 to 90,000 clones, approximately 84% seen once. Trimming cost V 2 bases and J 3 bases; bases outside gene matches: 4. Germline CDR1 reads ENHRY; CDR2 reads SYGVKD. The CDR3 contains 15 residues. Collection occurred without any documented infections or immune events in donors. Specimen: blood. The TCR comes from a person aged 18 to 75 in good health. This chain links TRBV10-3 with TRBJ2-3; the match to TRBD2 covers 8 bases. The CDR3 region has the DNA TGTGCCATCAGTGAGGGGAGCGGGAGTACAGATACGCAGTATTTT. This encodes CAISEGSGSTDTQYF.